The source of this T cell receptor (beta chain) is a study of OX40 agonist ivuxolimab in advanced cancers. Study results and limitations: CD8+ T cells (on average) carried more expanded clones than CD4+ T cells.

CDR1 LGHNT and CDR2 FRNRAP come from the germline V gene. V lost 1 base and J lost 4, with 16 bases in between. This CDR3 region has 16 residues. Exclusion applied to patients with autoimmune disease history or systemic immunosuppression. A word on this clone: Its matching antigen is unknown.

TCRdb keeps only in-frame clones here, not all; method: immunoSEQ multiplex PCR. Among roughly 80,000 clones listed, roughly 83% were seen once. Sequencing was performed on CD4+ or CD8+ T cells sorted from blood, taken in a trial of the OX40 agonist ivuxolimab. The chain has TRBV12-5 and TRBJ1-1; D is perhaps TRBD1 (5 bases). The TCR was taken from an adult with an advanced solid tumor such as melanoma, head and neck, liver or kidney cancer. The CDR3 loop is CASGLDQGDGGTEAFF. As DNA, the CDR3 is TGTGCTAGTGGTTTGGATCAGGGAGACGGCGGCACTGAAGCTTTCTTT.